Sequencing of this T cell receptor beta chain was carried out in a study of blood T cell repertoires in COVID-19. Study at large: Sample material is recorded as cDNA or gDNA derived from T cells, B-cell-depleted T cells, or PBMCs.

TCRdb keeps only in-frame clones here, not all; method: immunoSEQ multiplex PCR. The data show 250,000 to 350,000 clones, with about nine tenths seen just once and around 11% held by the top ten. After removal of 5 bases from V and 4 bases from J, the junction contained 9 bases not matched to a gene. Germline values: CDR1 MNHNY, CDR2 SVGAGI (reference sequence). This CDR3 spans 15 amino acids. The TCR sequence derives from a woman in her thirties with COVID-19, enrolled during active disease. The sequencing sample was made of peripheral blood. The chain uses TRBV6-6 and TRBJ1-2; 8 bases align to TRBD1. The CDR3 DNA reads TGTGCCAGCAGTCGATCTCGTCAGGGGGCCTATGGCTACACCTTC. Its translation is CASSRSRQGAYGYTF.